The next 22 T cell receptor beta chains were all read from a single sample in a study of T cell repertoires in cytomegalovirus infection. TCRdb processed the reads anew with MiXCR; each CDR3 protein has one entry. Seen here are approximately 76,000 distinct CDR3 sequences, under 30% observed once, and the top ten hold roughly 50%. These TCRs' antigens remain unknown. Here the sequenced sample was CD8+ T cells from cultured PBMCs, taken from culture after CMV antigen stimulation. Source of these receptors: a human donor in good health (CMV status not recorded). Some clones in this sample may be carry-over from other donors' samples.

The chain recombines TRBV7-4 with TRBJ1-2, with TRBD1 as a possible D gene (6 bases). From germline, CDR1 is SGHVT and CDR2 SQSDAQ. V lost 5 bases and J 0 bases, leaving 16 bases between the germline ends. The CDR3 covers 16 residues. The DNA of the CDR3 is TGTGCCAGCAGCCCCCGAAGGGGGGCCACTAACTATGGCTACACCTTC. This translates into CASSPRRGATNYGYTF.

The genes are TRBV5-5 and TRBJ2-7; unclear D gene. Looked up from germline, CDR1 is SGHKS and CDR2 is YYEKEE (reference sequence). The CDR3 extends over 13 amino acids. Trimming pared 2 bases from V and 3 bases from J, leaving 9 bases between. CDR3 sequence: CASSFSVLYEQYF. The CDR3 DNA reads TGTGCCAGCAGCTTTTCAGTTCTCTACGAGCAGTACTTC.

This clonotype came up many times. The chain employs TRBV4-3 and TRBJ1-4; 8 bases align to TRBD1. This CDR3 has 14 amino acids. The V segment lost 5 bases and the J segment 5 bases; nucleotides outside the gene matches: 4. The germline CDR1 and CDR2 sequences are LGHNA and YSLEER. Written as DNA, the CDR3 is TGCGCCAGCAGCTCGGGACAGGAGAATGAAAAACTGTTTTTT. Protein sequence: CASSSGQENEKLFF.

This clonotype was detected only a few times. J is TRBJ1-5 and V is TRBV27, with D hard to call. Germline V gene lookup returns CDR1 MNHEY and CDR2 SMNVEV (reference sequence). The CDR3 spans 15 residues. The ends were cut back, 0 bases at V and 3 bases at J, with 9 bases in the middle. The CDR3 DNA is TGTGCCAGCAGTTTATCGGCAGATCCCAATCAGCCCCAGCATTTT. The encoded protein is CASSLSADPNQPQHF.

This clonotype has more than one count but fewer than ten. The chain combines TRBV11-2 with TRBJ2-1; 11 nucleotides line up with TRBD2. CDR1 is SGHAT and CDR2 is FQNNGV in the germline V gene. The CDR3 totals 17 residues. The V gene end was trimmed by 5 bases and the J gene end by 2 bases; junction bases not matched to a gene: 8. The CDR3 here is CASSLGTSGTAYNEQFF. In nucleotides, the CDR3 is TGTGCCAGCAGCCTCGGGACTAGCGGCACGGCCTACAATGAGCAGTTCTTC.

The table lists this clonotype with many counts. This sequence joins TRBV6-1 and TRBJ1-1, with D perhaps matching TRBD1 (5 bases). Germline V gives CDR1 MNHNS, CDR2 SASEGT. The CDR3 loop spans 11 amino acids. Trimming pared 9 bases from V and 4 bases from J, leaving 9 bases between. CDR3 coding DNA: TGTGCCAGTTCGCAGGGCACTGAAGCTTTCTTT. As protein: CASSQGTEAFF.

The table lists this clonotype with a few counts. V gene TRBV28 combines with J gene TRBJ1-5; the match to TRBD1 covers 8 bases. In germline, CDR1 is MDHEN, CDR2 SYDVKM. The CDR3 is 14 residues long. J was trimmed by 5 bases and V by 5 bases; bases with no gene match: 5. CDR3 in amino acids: CASSIQGGYQPQHF. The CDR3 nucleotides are TGTGCCAGCAGTATACAGGGGGGGTATCAGCCCCAGCATTTT.

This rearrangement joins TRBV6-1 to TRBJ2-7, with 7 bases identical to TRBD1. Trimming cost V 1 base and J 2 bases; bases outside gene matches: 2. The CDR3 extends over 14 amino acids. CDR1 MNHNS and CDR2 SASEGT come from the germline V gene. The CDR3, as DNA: TGTGCCAGCAGTGAAGGGACAGGACCCTACGAGCAGTACTTC. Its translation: CASSEGTGPYEQYF.

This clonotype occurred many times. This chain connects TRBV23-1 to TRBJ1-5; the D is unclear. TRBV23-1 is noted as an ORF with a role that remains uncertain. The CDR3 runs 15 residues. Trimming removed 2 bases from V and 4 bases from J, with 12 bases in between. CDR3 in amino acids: CASSQITPQNQPQHF. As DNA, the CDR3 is TGCGCCAGCAGTCAAATCACACCCCAAAATCAGCCCCAGCATTTT.

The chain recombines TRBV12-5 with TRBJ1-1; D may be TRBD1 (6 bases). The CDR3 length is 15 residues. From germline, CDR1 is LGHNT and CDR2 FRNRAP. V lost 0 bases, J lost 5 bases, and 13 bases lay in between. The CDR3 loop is CASGLVRGAGTEAFF. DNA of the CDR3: TGTGCTAGTGGTTTGGTAAGGGGGGCAGGAACTGAAGCTTTCTTT.

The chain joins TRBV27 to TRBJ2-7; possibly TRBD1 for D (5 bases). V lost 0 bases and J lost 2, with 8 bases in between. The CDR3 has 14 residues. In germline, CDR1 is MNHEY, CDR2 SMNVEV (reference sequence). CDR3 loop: CASSLSDKTYEQYF. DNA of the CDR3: TGTGCCAGCAGTTTATCGGACAAAACCTACGAGCAGTACTTC.

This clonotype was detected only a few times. CDR3 protein: CASSGGRSYNEQFF. The CDR3 coding sequence is TGTGCCAGCAGTGGGGGGAGGTCCTACAATGAGCAGTTCTTC. The chain couples TRBV2 to TRBJ2-1, with a weak D call TRBD2 (6 bases). CDR3 length: 14 residues. Trimming removed 4 bases at V and 1 base at J, with 8 bases between. CDR1 is SNHLY and CDR2 is FYNNEI in the germline V gene.

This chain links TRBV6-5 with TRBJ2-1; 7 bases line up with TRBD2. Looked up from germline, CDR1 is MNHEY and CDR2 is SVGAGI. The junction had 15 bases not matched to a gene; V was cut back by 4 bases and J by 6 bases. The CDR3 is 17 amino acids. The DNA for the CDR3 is TGTGCCAGCAGTTCGCCTAAATCCGGGACTAAGTCCAATGAGCAGTTCTTC. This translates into CASSSPKSGTKSNEQFF.

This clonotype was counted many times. The CDR3 loop reads CASSYSGPGSYEQYF. CDR3 nucleotide sequence: TGTGCCAGCAGTTACTCTGGTCCAGGGTCCTACGAGCAGTACTTC. The V call is TRBV6-5, the J call TRBJ2-7; D possibly corresponds to TRBD1 (5 bases). Deletions cut 0 bases from V and 1 base from J, with 10 bases between. CDR3 length equals 15 residues. Germline V gene sequence: CDR1 MNHEY, CDR2 SVGAGI.

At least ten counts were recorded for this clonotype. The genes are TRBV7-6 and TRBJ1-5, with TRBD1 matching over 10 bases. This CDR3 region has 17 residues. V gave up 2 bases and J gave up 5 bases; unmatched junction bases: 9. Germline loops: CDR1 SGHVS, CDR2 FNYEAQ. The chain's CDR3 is CASSLYSFDRGHQPQHF. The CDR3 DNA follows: TGTGCCAGCAGCTTATACTCCTTCGACAGGGGGCATCAGCCCCAGCATTTT.

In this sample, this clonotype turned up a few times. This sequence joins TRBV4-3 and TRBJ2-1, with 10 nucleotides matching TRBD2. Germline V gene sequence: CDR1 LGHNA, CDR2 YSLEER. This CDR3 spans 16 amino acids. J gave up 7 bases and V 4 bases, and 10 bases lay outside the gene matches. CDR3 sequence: CASSRSLAGEGNEQFF. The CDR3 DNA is TGCGCCAGCAGCCGCAGTCTAGCGGGAGAAGGGAATGAGCAGTTCTTC.

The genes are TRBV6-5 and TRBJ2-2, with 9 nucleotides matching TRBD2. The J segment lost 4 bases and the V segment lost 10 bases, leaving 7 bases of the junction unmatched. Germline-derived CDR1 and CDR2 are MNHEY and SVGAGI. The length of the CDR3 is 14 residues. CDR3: CATSSGTSTGELFF. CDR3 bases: TGTGCCACCTCTAGCGGGACCAGCACCGGGGAGCTGTTTTTT.

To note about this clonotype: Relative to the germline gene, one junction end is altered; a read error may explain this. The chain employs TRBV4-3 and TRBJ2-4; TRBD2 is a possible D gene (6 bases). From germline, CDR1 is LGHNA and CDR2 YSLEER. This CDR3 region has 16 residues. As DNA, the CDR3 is TGCGCCAACAGCCAAGTGGAGGGCAGGGATAAAAACATTCAGTACTTC. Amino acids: CANSQVEGRDKNIQYF.

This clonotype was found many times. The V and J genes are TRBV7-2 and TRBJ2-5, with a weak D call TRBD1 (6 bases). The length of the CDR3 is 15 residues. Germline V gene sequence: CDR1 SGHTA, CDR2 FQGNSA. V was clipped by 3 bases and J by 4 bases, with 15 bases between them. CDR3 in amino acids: CASSFGGQRGETQYF. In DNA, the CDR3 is TGTGCCAGCAGCTTTGGAGGACAGAGGGGAGAGACCCAGTACTTC.

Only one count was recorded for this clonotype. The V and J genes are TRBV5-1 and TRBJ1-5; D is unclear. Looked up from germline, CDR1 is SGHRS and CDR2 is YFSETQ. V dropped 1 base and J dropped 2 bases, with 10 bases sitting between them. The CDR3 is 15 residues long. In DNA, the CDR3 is TGCGCCAGCAGCTTGAATGCGGGAGGCAATCAGCCCCAGCATTTT. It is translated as CASSLNAGGNQPQHF.

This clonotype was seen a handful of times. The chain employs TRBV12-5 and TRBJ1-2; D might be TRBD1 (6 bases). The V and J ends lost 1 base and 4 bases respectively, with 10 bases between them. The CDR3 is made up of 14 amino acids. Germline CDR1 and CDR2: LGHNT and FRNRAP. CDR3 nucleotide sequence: TGTGCTAGTGGTTTGGAGGGGGGTAGCTATGGCTACACCTTC. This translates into CASGLEGGSYGYTF.

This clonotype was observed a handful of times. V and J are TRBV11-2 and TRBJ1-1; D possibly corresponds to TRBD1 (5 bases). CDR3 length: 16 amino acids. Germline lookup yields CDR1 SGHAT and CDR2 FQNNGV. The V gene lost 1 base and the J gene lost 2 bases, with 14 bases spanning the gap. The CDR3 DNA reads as TGTGCCAGCAGCTTAGGGGGGGTGACACTCAACACTGAAGCTTTCTTT. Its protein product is CASSLGGVTLNTEAFF.